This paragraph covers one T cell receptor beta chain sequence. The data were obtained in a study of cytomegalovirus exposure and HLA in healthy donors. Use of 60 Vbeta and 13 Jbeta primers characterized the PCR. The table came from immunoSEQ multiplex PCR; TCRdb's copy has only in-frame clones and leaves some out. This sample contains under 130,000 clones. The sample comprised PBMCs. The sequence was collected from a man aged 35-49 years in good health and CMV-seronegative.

CDR3 protein: CASSLRDCNEQFF. DNA for the CDR3: TGCGCCAGCAGTCTTAGAGACTGTAATGAGCAGTTCTTC. The rearrangement links TRBV23-1 to TRBJ2-1; D not resolved. TRBV23-1 is flagged as an ORF with uncertain function. V lost 4 bases and J 7 bases, leaving 11 bases between the germline ends. This CDR3 spans 13 amino acids.